This TCR beta chain was recorded in a study of shared clonotypes between healthy human individuals. V lost 0 bases to trimming and J lost 8 bases, with 9 bases between them. Germline V CDR1 and CDR2: SGHNT, YYREEE (reference sequence). The CDR3 extends over 13 amino acids. Regarding this clone: Its specificity is unknown.

Whole-study findings and limits: Non-shared clonotypes were found to have lower generation probabilities than the clonotypes that were shared by all four of the sorted-subset donors. The naive CD4 repertoires of a few donors were compared, and about 5% of clonotypes were shared.

Authors' processing steps: ImmunoSEQ supplied junction-only sequences lacking quality scores, so filtering was different. Assay: immunoSEQ multiplex PCR; the TCRdb copy retains only in-frame clones and omits some. From that table come the V and J calls and clone size; the DNA was used to work out D and trimming. There are fewer than 850,000 clones in the sample; 96% occur only once, and less than 0.3% lies in the top ten. As defined, naive CD8 cells were CD45RO-negative and positively selected for CCR7, with terminally differentiated effector memory CD45RA+ cells excluded. Only Caucasian adults living in Nashville, Tennessee served as donors.

The TCR comes from a man aged 30-40 years in good health. Material for sequencing was naive CD8+ T cells sorted from blood. The chain recombines TRBV5-4 with TRBJ2-1, with D possibly TRBD1 on 5 matching bases. CDR3 nucleotides: TGTGCCAGCAGCTTGGGTCTAGGGGATGAGCAGTTCTTC. Its translation: CASSLGLGDEQFF.